This T cell receptor (beta chain) was sequenced in a study of T cell changes during pregnancy in multiple sclerosis. Germline values: CDR1 SNHLY, CDR2 FYNNEI. This CDR3 is 15 amino acids long. Trimming took 2 bases from V and 5 from J, leaving 10 bases between them. Assay: immunoSEQ multiplex PCR; the TCRdb copy retains only in-frame clones and omits some. The repertoire holds some 60,000 clones, with roughly 91% as singletons. This clonotype originated in a female donor with multiple sclerosis, enrolled in a pregnancy study. V usage is TRBV2 and J usage is TRBJ1-6; D ambiguous. The material sequenced was peripheral blood, taken in the second trimester of pregnancy. The CDR3 sequence: CASSEWQLDNSPLHF. The CDR3 bases are TGTGCCAGCAGTGAATGGCAGCTAGATAATTCACCCCTCCACTTT.